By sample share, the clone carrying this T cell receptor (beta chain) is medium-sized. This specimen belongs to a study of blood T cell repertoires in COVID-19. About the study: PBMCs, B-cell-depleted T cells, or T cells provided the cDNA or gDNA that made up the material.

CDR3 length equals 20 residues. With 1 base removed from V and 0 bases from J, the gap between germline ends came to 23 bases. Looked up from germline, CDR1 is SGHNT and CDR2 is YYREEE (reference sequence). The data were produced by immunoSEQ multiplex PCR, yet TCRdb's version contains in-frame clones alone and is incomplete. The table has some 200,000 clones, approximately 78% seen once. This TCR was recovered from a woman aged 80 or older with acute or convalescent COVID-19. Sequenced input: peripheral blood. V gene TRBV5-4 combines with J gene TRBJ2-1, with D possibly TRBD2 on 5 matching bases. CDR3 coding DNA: TGTGCCAGCAGCTTGAGGCGAGTGTGGAGCGGCACTGCCTCCTACAATGAGCAGTTCTTC. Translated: CASSLRRVWSGTASYNEQFF.